The 2 T cell receptor beta chains reported below all come from one sample, sequenced in a study of early T cells in non-severe SARS-CoV-2 infection. TCRdb analysed the 5' RACE reads with MiXCR anew, one entry per CDR3 protein. The data contain roughly 69,000 distinct CDR3 sequences, roughly 9% of them singletons. Sequencing used whole blood, obtained at baseline. The receptors come from an adult who was a healthcare worker with PCR-confirmed SARS-CoV-2 infection or an uninfected control (not recorded which).

In its sample, this clonotype was seen a few times. The V call is TRBV2, the J call TRBJ2-5, with 11 bases lining up with TRBD2. Germline V gives CDR1 SNHLY, CDR2 FYNNEI. Unmatched junction bases numbered 5, after V lost 9 bases and J lost 2 bases. The CDR3 runs to 14 residues. The CDR3 reads CASGTSGLQETQYF. DNA for the CDR3: TGTGCCAGTGGGACTAGCGGCTTACAAGAGACCCAGTACTTC.

The chain carries TRBV20-1 and TRBJ1-1; a weak D match, TRBD1 (6 bases). Germline CDR1 is DFQATT and CDR2 is SNEGSKA (reference sequence). The V end was cut by 5 bases, the J end by 0 bases, with 10 bases between. This CDR3 contains 13 residues. In DNA form, the CDR3 reads TGCAGTGCTCAGGGACACTTGAACACTGAAGCTTTCTTT. The encoded protein is CSAQGHLNTEAFF.